The TCR beta chain under discussion was sequenced for a study of human T cells and chemical hapten exposure. The overall study: Alopecia areata, totalis or universalis affected patients, mainly female.

About this clonotype: Its target is unknown.

Germline lookup yields CDR1 SQVTM and CDR2 ANQGSEA. V was clipped by 4 bases and J by 7 bases, with 17 bases between them. This CDR3 region has 13 residues. Time point described: pre-sensitization, week 0. Treatment: therapeutic diphenylcyclopropenone sensitization with weekly scalp DPC. TCRdb ran MiXCR on the RACE reads and lists one entry per CDR3 protein. The repertoire includes more than 85,000 distinct CDR3 sequences, 7.5% to 9.5% of them detected once, and 2% to 3% sits in the top ten. General study results and limits: There were significantly more large CDR3 similarity clusters among expanded TCRs than among controls.

This chain uses TRBV29-1 with TRBJ2-7, with a possible D match to TRBD1 (7 bases). This material consisted of whole blood, taken in connection with sensitization to the hapten diphenylcyclopropenone (DPC). This receptor was taken from a man aged 40-49 years with alopecia areata. Some clones in this sample may be carry-over from other donors' samples. CDR3 in amino acids: CSVVGLPGGEQYF. CDR3 bases: TGCAGCGTTGTAGGACTCCCAGGGGGGGAGCAGTACTTC.